Sequencing of this T cell receptor (beta chain) was carried out in a study of CD8 T cells in Susac syndrome. Study outcomes and limitations: The authors acknowledged that their TCR sequencing and HLA analysis involved a relatively small number of individuals.

It was with random hexamers that about 0.45 to 1 ug RNA was reverse transcribed. TCR beta CDR3 was amplified by immunoSEQ covering 54 Vbeta and 13 Jbeta. TCRdb re-called the immunoSEQ multiplex PCR reads through MiXCR, storing one row per CDR3 protein. The sample contains 160,000 or so distinct CDR3 sequences, about 94% of which appear only once. Details on this clonotype: The antigen is undetermined.

V shed 3 bases and J shed 0 bases, with 26 bases lying between them. Germline CDR1 and CDR2: SGHAT and FQNNGV. CDR3 size: 20 residues. Sequencing of TCR beta, carried out with a high-throughput approach, was applied to CD8+ and CD4+ T cells from the blood. The study used treatment-naive patients who had stable or active relapsing-remitting disease as multiple sclerosis controls. The TCR was taken from a human donor with multiple sclerosis. Sequenced input: CD8+ T cells from PBMCs. The chain couples TRBV11-2 to TRBJ1-2; perhaps TRBD1 as D (5 bases). This CDR3 reads CASSLSFGTLTTLANYGYTF. The CDR3 bases are TGTGCCAGCAGCTTGAGTTTCGGGACCTTAACTACCTTGGCTAACTATGGCTACACCTTC.